This entry lists 8 T cell receptor beta chains sequenced from one sample in a study of cytomegalovirus exposure and HLA in healthy donors. Sequenced by immunoSEQ multiplex PCR; TCRdb stores in-frame clones only, minus some. Here the sample spans under 400,000 clones, about nine tenths being singletons. Sample: PBMCs. The receptors stem from a woman aged 18-30 years in good health and CMV-seronegative.

The chain is built from TRBV2 and TRBJ1-1, with a weak D call TRBD1 (5 bases). The CDR3 is 13 amino acids. The germline V gene has CDR1 SNHLY and CDR2 FYNNEI. The ends were cut back, 8 bases at V and 6 bases at J, with 16 bases in the middle. The CDR3: CASSGPLGPEAFF. The CDR3, as DNA: TGTGCCAGCTCAGGGCCTCTGGGGCCTGAAGCTTTCTTT.

The CDR3 bases are TGTGCCAGCAGGTGGGATTGGACAGGGGGCTACGAGCAGTACTTC. It specifies CASRWDWTGGYEQYF. The chain combines TRBV6-1 with TRBJ2-7; 10 bases match TRBD1. Unmatched junction bases numbered 8, after V lost 6 bases and J lost 3 bases. Looked up from germline, CDR1 is MNHNS and CDR2 is SASEGT. The CDR3 spans 15 residues.

The rearrangement joins TRBV10-3 to TRBJ1-1; 7 bases map to TRBD1. The trim removed 8 bases at V and 9 bases at J, leaving 9 bases unmatched. Germline-derived CDR1 and CDR2 are ENHRY and SYGVKD. This CDR3 has 12 amino acids. The chain's CDR3 is CAIGGTGQQAFF. The CDR3 coding sequence is TGTGCCATCGGAGGGACGGGACAGCAAGCTTTCTTT.

The chain joins TRBV27 to TRBJ1-2; a possible D gene is TRBD1 (5 bases). The CDR3 consists of 14 residues. V was clipped by 1 base and J by 8 bases, with 14 bases between them. Per the germline V gene, CDR1 is MNHEY and CDR2 is SMNVEV (reference sequence). Here the CDR3 reads CASSLWGGGQGYTF. The CDR3 coding sequence is TGTGCCAGCAGTTTATGGGGCGGGGGTCAGGGCTACACCTTC.

The CDR3 nucleotides read TGCGCCAGCAGCTTTGGAGGGGAGTATACTGAAGCTTTCTTT. Translation gives CASSFGGEYTEAFF. The chain uses TRBV5-1 and TRBJ1-1; D perhaps matches TRBD1 (5 bases). Germline values: CDR1 SGHRS, CDR2 YFSETQ. CDR3 length: 14 amino acids. V was shortened by 2 bases and J by 5 bases, with 13 bases between the two germline ends.

V and J are TRBV25-1 and TRBJ1-1; D remains unclear. CDR3 length equals 16 residues. The V and J ends lost 2 bases and 1 base respectively, with 14 bases between them. The germline gives CDR1 MGHDK, CDR2 SYGVNS. In DNA, the CDR3 is TGTGCCAGCAGTGAAACATATATTCTGTCGAACACTGAAGCTTTCTTT. Protein sequence: CASSETYILSNTEAFF.

The chain is built from TRBV13 and TRBJ2-5; D ambiguous. CDR3 size: 14 residues. Looked up from germline, CDR1 is PRHDT and CDR2 is FYEKMQ (reference sequence). V was shortened by 0 bases and J by 2 bases, with 7 bases between the two germline ends. The CDR3 DNA reads as TGTGCCAGCAGCTTAGGGGCGACTCAAGAGACCCAGTACTTC. Amino acid sequence: CASSLGATQETQYF. The full variable domain, its missing parts supplied by reference TRBV13 and TRBJ2-5, is AAGVIQSPRHLIKEKRETATLKCYPIPRHDTVYWYQQGPGQDPQFLISFYEKMQSDKGSIPDRFSAQQFSDYHSELNMSSLELGDSALYFCASSLGATQETQYFGPGTRLLVL.

The V call is TRBV12-5, the J call TRBJ1-1, with TRBD1 as a possible D gene (6 bases). CDR3 length: 15 residues. Germline loops: CDR1 LGHNT, CDR2 FRNRAP. V gave up 5 bases and J gave up 5 bases, with 18 bases separating them. CDR3 in amino acids: CASGPRGRGETEAFF. CDR3 bases: TGTGCTAGTGGTCCCCGGGGGCGGGGGGAAACTGAAGCTTTCTTT.